This T cell receptor beta chain was observed in a study of blood T cell repertoires in COVID-19. Overall study: Acute and convalescent COVID-19 samples came from the United States, Italy and Spain. The analysed material was cDNA or gDNA that came from T cells, B-cell-depleted T cells, or PBMCs.

Authors' data handling: Estimation of nucleated cell counts relied on the amplification of reference gene primers. Clones were read by immunoSEQ multiplex PCR, and TCRdb kept only the in-frame ones, dropping some. V and J calls and clone size are copied from that table; D and trimming were computed from the DNA. Counted here are 150,000 to 200,000 clones, 88% occurring once; the ten biggest clones make up under 5%. The V and J ends lost 4 bases and 6 bases respectively, with 24 bases between them. There are 17 residues in the CDR3. CDR1 is SEHNR, CDR2 FQNEAQ, per germline (reference sequence). This clone showed up many times.

The receptor was isolated from a human donor in a cohort sampled during active COVID-19. V and J are TRBV7-9 and TRBJ1-2; D unclear. The sample comprised peripheral blood. Written as DNA, the CDR3 is TGTGCCAGCAGCTCCTGGTCGAGCGGTTCAGGAGGCCATGGCTACACCTTC. It encodes CASSSWSSGSGGHGYTF.